The source of this T cell receptor gamma chain is a study of γδ T cells in repeated Plasmodium falciparum infection. On the study more broadly: Malian children with intense seasonal malaria exposure were compared with matched Australian children. Over roughly 640 days, donors received four mosquito-bite P. falciparum NF54 infections. Each infection was followed by sampling at 21 days, plus baseline and some pre-infection draws. Study-level points and caveats: Vdelta2-negative gammadelta repertoires appeared less diverse and less shared in Malian than Australian children.

Flow sorting of PBMC yielded separate Vgamma9/Vdelta2+ and Vdelta2-negative gammadelta T cell populations for bulk repertoire analysis. TCRdb fed the multiplex PCR reads into CATT to redo clone calling. The data contain 25,000 to 35,000 gamma-chain clones, 1.4% of them singletons. This CDR3 is 14 amino acids long. The germline gives CDR1 VTNTFY, CDR2 YDVSTARD (reference sequence). Worth noting for this clone: No antigen is known for it. The protein held in TCRdb is that of a much larger clone and does not match this DNA's translation at residue 12, likely because of a read error; the protein shown is translated from the DNA.

Sequencing was performed on gamma-delta T cells from blood. This TCR was sampled from a pool of human donors (malaria-infected and uninfected, not separated). The V gene call is TRGV3, and the J gene call is absent. CDR3 DNA: TGTGCCACCTGGGAGTATAGTAGTGATTGGATCAGGACGTTT. It yields the protein CATWEYSSDWIRTF.